These 17 T cell receptor beta chains came from one sample sequenced in a study of T cell responses to AZD1222 COVID-19 vaccine. Assay: immunoSEQ multiplex PCR; the TCRdb copy retains only in-frame clones and omits some. This table has some 58,000 clones, 70% to 80% appearing once. This specimen consisted of peripheral blood, obtained 28 days after the second AZD1222 dose. All receptors come from an adult who received the AZD1222 COVID-19 vaccine.

J is TRBJ2-5 and V is TRBV7-9; D unclear. V gave up 3 bases and J gave up 0 bases, with 5 bases separating them. The CDR3 is made up of 13 amino acids. Germline CDR1 SEHNR, CDR2 FQNEAQ (reference sequence). CDR3 region: CASSFDYQETQYF. CDR3 coding DNA: TGTGCCAGCAGCTTTGACTACCAAGAGACCCAGTACTTC.

The V gene is TRBV6-5, the J gene TRBJ1-1; possibly TRBD1 for D (5 bases). Trimming took off 5 bases at V and 4 bases at J, with 11 bases between the two ends. Germline V gene lookup returns CDR1 MNHEY and CDR2 SVGAGI. This CDR3 is built from 13 residues. The CDR3 DNA follows: TGTGCCAGCAGTCCGGGGGGAACCACTGAAGCTTTCTTT. Translation gives CASSPGGTTEAFF.

This clone was counted between two and nine times. V usage is TRBV28 and J usage is TRBJ1-2; 9 nucleotides agree with TRBD1. This CDR3 is 13 amino acids long. V lost 4 bases, J lost 8 bases, and 5 bases stayed unmatched. Germline CDR1 reads MDHEN; CDR2 reads SYDVKM. The CDR3 here is CASSSGQGYGYTF. Here the CDR3 DNA reads TGTGCCAGCAGTTCCGGACAGGGGTACGGCTACACCTTC.

This sequence joins TRBV29-1 and TRBJ2-2; D is tentatively TRBD1 or TRBD2 (6 bases each). The V gene lost 4 bases and the J gene lost 3 bases, with 12 bases spanning the gap. The germline V gene has CDR1 SQVTM and CDR2 ANQGSEA. The CDR3 covers 14 residues. The CDR3 DNA follows: TGCAGCGTTGGAGGGGGGCCGGACACCGGGGAGCTGTTTTTT. Its protein product is CSVGGGPDTGELFF.

This rearrangement joins TRBV12-3 or TRBV12-4 to TRBJ1-1, with D hard to call. This CDR3 contains 12 residues. Trimming took 2 bases from V and 5 from J, leaving 6 bases between them. CDR3 nucleotides: TGTGCCAGCAGTTTACTCCGGACTGAAGCTTTCTTT. Translating gives CASSLLRTEAFF.

The chain has TRBV23-1 and TRBJ1-1; D not certain. TRBV23-1 is noted as an ORF with a role that remains uncertain. Trimming removed 9 bases at V and 1 base at J, with 18 bases between. This CDR3 is 15 amino acids long. Written as DNA, the CDR3 is TGCGCCAGTCATACGAGGTACGAGACGAACACTGAAGCTTTCTTT. This gives the protein CASHTRYETNTEAFF.

The chain links TRBV4-2 to TRBJ2-1, with D perhaps TRBD1 (6 bases). Germline CDR1 is LGHNA and CDR2 is YNFKEQ. The CDR3 is 16 amino acids. The V gene lost 6 bases and the J gene lost 4 bases, with 19 bases spanning the gap. CDR3 protein: CASSQTSGALYNEQFF. In DNA form, the CDR3 reads TGTGCCAGCAGTCAAACCTCAGGGGCCCTATACAATGAGCAGTTCTTC.

The chain couples TRBV7-8 to TRBJ2-5; D uncertain. The CDR3 runs to 14 residues. The germline V gene encodes CDR1 SGHVS and CDR2 FQNEAQ. Trimming removed 1 base at V and 8 bases at J, with 14 bases between. The CDR3 DNA reads as TGTGCCAGCAGCTTAGTCCAGGCTATGGAAACCCAGTACTTC. Translating gives CASSLVQAMETQYF.

The chain combines TRBV28 with TRBJ1-6; the D gene is possibly TRBD1 (5 bases). The V gene lost 7 bases and the J gene lost 7 bases, with 29 bases spanning the gap. CDR1 is MDHEN, CDR2 SYDVKM, per germline. This CDR3 spans 19 amino acids. CDR3 in amino acids: CASNSPVRQPLSANSPLHF. CDR3 DNA: TGTGCCAGCAACTCGCCGGTTAGACAGCCACTCTCAGCCAATTCACCCCTCCACTTT.

The J gene is TRBJ2-7, the V gene TRBV10-3; D perhaps matches TRBD2 (7 bases). Germline V lookup: CDR1 ENHRY, CDR2 SYGVKD. The V and J ends lost 4 bases and 3 bases respectively, with 13 bases between them. The CDR3 has 14 residues. CDR3 DNA sequence: TGTGCCATCAGTGGGATTAGGGGGGGCTACGAGCAGTACTTC. Its translation is CAISGIRGGYEQYF.

This chain links TRBV18 with TRBJ1-1; no firm D call. V shed 8 bases and J shed 1 base, with 11 bases lying between them. The CDR3 extends over 13 amino acids. Germline V gene sequence: CDR1 KGHSH, CDR2 LQKENI. For the CDR3, the DNA is TGTGCCAGCAACGGGCGGGGGAACACTGAAGCTTTCTTT. It translates to CASNGRGNTEAFF.

The chain carries TRBV7-3 and TRBJ1-1; D gene unclear. This CDR3 spans 13 amino acids. Germline CDR1 and CDR2: SGHTA and FQGTGA. V was pared by 4 bases and J by 5 bases, with 11 bases between. The CDR3 protein is CASSSLPGTEAFF. The CDR3 region has the DNA TGTGCCAGCAGCTCCCTCCCGGGGACTGAAGCTTTCTTT.

The chain employs TRBV18 and TRBJ2-1; the D is unclear. V lost 3 bases to trimming and J lost 0 bases, with 12 bases between them. The CDR3 is 16 amino acids. Germline V lookup: CDR1 KGHSH, CDR2 LQKENI. The CDR3 is CASSPQNSFSYNEQFF. CDR3 nucleotides: TGTGCCAGCTCACCTCAAAATAGCTTCTCCTACAATGAGCAGTTCTTC.

The rearrangement joins TRBV2 to TRBJ2-1, with unresolved D. CDR1 and CDR2 from the germline V gene are SNHLY and FYNNEI. The CDR3 has 16 amino acids. V lost 5 bases to trimming and J lost 0 bases, with 14 bases between them. The CDR3 DNA reads as TGTGCCAGCAGTAATGCCCTTGGTGACTCCTACAATGAGCAGTTCTTC. It translates to CASSNALGDSYNEQFF.

This rearrangement joins TRBV6-5 to TRBJ1-1; D unresolved. The V gene lost 5 bases and the J gene lost 0 bases, with 13 bases spanning the gap. Germline V CDR1 and CDR2: MNHEY, SVGAGI. This CDR3 has 15 amino acids. The CDR3 sequence is CASSPPTALNTEAFF. The CDR3 DNA reads as TGTGCCAGCAGTCCCCCGACCGCCCTGAACACTGAAGCTTTCTTT.

The chain carries TRBV4-1 and TRBJ2-1; no firm D call. Trimming shortened V by 1 base and J by 9 bases, and 13 bases separated the two germline ends. The CDR3 covers 14 residues. In germline, CDR1 is MGHRA, CDR2 YSYEKL. The CDR3 DNA sequence: TGCGCCAGCAGCCAAGGGTACGGTTACCTTGAGCAGTTCTTC. This gives the protein CASSQGYGYLEQFF.

V is TRBV6-5 and J is TRBJ1-1, with 9 nucleotides matching TRBD1. Germline V gene lookup returns CDR1 MNHEY and CDR2 SVGAGI. The trim removed 7 bases at V and 3 bases at J, leaving 3 bases unmatched. This CDR3 is 13 amino acids long. Here the CDR3 reads CASTGQGYTEAFF. The CDR3 DNA reads TGTGCCAGCACGGGACAGGGATACACTGAAGCTTTCTTT.